This TCR beta chain was found in a study of T cells in women clearing cervical HPV infection. Study details: Control women cleared a single incident HPV16 infection within 12 months.

Each participant carried one incident cervical HPV16 infection only. Concerning this clone: Its specificity is unknown. With the read ending 3 residues before the CDR3 end, the germline J gene is used to fill in that end.

The CDR3 contains 15 residues. Germline V gene sequence: CDR1 SGHVS, CDR2 FQNEAQ. Trimming cost V 5 bases and J 4 bases, with 17 bases left between them. Whole-study results and caveats: Cases carried less TRBV6-7 than controls: roughly 0.12% versus 0.17%.

Clones were sequenced by immunoSEQ multiplex PCR, and TCRdb holds only the in-frame ones, with some missing. Its table lists just under 35,000 clones. The chain recombines TRBV7-8 with TRBJ2-5; possibly TRBD2 for D (6 bases). Sample: blood buffy coat. This receptor was identified in a woman aged 18-70 years with a cervical HPV16 infection that either progressed to CIN3+ or cleared (not recorded which). CDR3 residues: CASSPRWGLRETQYF. The DNA read from the CDR3 is TGTGCCAGCAGCCCCCGATGGGGACTCCGAGAGACC.